This note documents a single TCR beta chain sequence. The sample comes from a study of shared clonotypes between healthy human individuals. The repertoire was sequenced with immunoSEQ multiplex PCR; TCRdb's copy has only in-frame clones and lacks some. The top ten hold 1.8% of the sample, which has 640,000 or so clones, more than 70% seen once. Germline lookup yields CDR1 MDHEN and CDR2 SYDVKM. Trimming took off 5 bases at V and 3 bases at J, with 10 bases between the two ends. The CDR3 spans 13 residues. This receptor was identified in a woman aged 25 to 39 in good health. The chain is built from TRBV28 and TRBJ1-2; D is uncertain. The sequencing input was memory CD4+ T cells sorted from blood. Subset noted: CD45RA-negative fraction. The chain's CDR3 is CASSKEIDYGYTF. CDR3 bases: TGTGCCAGCAGTAAGGAGATCGACTATGGCTACACCTTC.